This T cell receptor (beta chain) was retrieved from a study of CDR3 diversity in severe acne. The CDR3 runs to 17 residues. CDR1 and CDR2 (germline): MNHEY, SMNVEV (reference sequence). TCRdb processed the PCR reads anew with MiXCR; each CDR3 protein has one entry. Altogether roughly 100,000 distinct CDR3 sequences are present, 51% being singletons, with the ten largest covering around 11%. Regarding this clonotype: The junction and the germline gene differ at one end; a read error may be behind it.

The clonotype was recovered from a male donor with acne. Sequenced: blood. The chain joins TRBV27 to TRBJ2-6; TRBD1 agrees at 8 bases. Written as DNA, the CDR3 is TGCGCCAGCACTTGGACAGGGTCTACTGCTAGGACCAACGTCCTGACTTTC. Amino acids: CASTWTGSTARTNVLTF.